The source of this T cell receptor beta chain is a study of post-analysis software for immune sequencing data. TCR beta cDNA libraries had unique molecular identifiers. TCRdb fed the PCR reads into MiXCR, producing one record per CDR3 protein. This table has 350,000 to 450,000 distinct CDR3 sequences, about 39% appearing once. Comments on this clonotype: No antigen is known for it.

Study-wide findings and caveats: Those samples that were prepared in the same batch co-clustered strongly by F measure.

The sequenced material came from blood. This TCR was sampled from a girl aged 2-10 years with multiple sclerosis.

This chain's CDR3 is CSAWTGLAKNIQYF. CDR3 in DNA: TGCAGTGCCTGGACAGGCCTAGCCAAAAACATTCAGTACTTC. The rearrangement uses TRBV20-1 and TRBJ2-4; 7 bases align to TRBD1. In germline, CDR1 is DFQATT, CDR2 SNEGSKA (reference sequence). The junction had 5 bases not matched to a gene; V was cut back by 6 bases and J by 0 bases. The CDR3 is made up of 14 amino acids.